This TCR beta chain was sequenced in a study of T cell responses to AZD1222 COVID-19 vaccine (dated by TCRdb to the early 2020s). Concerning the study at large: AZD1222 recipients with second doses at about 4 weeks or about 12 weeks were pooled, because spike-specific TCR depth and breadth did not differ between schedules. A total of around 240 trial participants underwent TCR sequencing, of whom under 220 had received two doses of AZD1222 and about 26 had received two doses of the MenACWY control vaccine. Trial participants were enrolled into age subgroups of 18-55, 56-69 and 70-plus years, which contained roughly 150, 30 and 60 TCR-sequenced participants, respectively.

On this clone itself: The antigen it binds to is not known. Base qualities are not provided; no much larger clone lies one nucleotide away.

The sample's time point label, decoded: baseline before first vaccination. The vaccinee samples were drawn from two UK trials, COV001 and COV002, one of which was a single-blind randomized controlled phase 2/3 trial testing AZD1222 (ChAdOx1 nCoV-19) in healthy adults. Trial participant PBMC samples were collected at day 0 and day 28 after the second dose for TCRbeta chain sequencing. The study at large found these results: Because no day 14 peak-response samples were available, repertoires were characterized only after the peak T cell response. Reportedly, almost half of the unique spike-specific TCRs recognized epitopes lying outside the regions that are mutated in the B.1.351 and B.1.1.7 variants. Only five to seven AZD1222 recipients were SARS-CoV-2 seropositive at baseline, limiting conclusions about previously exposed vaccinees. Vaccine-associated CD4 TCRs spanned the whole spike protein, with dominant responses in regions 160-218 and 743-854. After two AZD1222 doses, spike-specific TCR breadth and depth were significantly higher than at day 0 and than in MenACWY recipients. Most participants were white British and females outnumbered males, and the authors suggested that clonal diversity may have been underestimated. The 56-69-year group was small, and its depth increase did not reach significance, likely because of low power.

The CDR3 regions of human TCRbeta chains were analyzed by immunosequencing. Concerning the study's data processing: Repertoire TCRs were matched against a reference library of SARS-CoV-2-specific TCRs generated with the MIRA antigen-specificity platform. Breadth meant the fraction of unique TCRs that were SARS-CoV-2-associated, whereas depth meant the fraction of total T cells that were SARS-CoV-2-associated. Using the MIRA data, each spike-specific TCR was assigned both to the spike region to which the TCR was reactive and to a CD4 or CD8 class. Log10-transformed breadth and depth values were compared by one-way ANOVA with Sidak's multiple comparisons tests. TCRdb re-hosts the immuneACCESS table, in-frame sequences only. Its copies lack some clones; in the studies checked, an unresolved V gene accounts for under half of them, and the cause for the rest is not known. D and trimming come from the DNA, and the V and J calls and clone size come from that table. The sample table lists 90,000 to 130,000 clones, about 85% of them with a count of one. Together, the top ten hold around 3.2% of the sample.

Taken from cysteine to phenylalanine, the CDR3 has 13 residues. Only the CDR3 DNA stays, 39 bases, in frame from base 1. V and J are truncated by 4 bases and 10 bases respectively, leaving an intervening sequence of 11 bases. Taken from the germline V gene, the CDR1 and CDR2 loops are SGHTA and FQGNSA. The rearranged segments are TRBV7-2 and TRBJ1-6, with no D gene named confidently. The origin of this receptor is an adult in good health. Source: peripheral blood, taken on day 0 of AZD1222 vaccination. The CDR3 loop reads CASSSQQYSPLHF. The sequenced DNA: TGTGCCAGCAGCTCCCAACAGTACTCACCCCTCCACTTT.